This is a list of T cell receptor beta chains from one sample in a study of CD8+CD57+ T cells in acquired aplastic anemia. MiXCR was run by TCRdb on the reads, yielding one entry per CDR3 protein. The table records about 150,000 distinct CDR3 sequences, roughly 49% of them present only once. The sample was sorted CD4+, CD8+, or CD8+CD57+ T cells (not recorded which) from PBMCs. These receptors were taken from a human donor with aplastic anemia. Each CDR3 is given with its conserved first and last residue. D genes are given only for firm matches. Not all rows give a size; the values are once, few, many and, for expanded clones, a class.

size: .; D: TRBD2; J: TRBJ2-7; V: TRBV10-3; DNA: TGTGCCATCAGTGACAGTCGACTAGCGGGAGCCCTAGATTTCTCCTACGAGCAGTACTTC; CDR3: CAISDSRLAGALDFSYEQYF
size: .; D: .; J: TRBJ1-5; V: TRBV2; DNA: TGTGCCAGCAGTAGGGAGGTCAATCAGCCCCAGCATTTT; CDR3: CASSREVNQPQHF
size: many; D: .; J: TRBJ2-3; V: TRBV29-1; DNA: TGCAGCGTTGAGGGCAGCCCAATCCGCACAGATACGCAGTATTTT; CDR3: CSVEGSPIRTDTQYF
size: .; D: .; J: TRBJ1-1; V: TRBV20-1; DNA: TGCAGTGGAAGGGGTGTAAACACTGAAGCTTTCTTT; CDR3: CSGRGVNTEAFF
size: .; D: .; J: TRBJ2-7; V: TRBV20-1; DNA: TGCAGTGCTAGACCCGTCATAGACAGGCACGACGAGCAGTACTTC; CDR3: CSARPVIDRHDEQYF
size: .; D: TRBD1; J: TRBJ2-7; V: TRBV2; DNA: TGTGCCAGCAGTGGCGACAGGGGGAGGTGCGAGCAGTACTTC; CDR3: CASSGDRGRCEQYF
size: .; D: .; J: TRBJ2-7; V: TRBV29-1; DNA: TGCAGCGTCCTGACAGTCTACGAGCAGTACTTC; CDR3: CSVLTVYEQYF
size: many; D: .; J: TRBJ2-1; V: TRBV27; DNA: TGTGCCAGCAGACAGGAGACCGGGGAGCAGTTCTTC; CDR3: CASRQETGEQFF
size: many; D: TRBD1; J: TRBJ2-7; V: TRBV7-9; DNA: TGTGCCGTCACCGGGACAGATACCTACGAGCAGTACTTC; CDR3: CAVTGTDTYEQYF
size: .; D: .; J: TRBJ2-1; V: TRBV29-1; DNA: TGCAGCGTTGAATCGGTCGGAATCTCCTACAATGAGCAGTTCTTC; CDR3: CSVESVGISYNEQFF
size: .; D: TRBD1; J: TRBJ2-5; V: TRBV7-6; DNA: TGTGCCAGCAGCTTAGAAAGGGGGCGAGAGACCCAGTACTTC; CDR3: CASSLERGRETQYF
size: many; D: .; J: TRBJ1-2; V: TRBV9; DNA: TGTGCCAGCAGCGAACTGGACCGACCGAGACCTAACTATGGCTACACCTTC; CDR3: CASSELDRPRPNYGYTF
size: .; D: .; J: TRBJ2-1; V: TRBV24-1; DNA: TGTGCCACCAGTCATGACGCGGGATTGGGGAATGAGCAGTTCTTC; CDR3: CATSHDAGLGNEQFF
size: many; D: .; J: TRBJ2-2; V: TRBV4-1; DNA: TGCGCCAGCAGCCAAGATAGGAACACCGGGGAGCTGTTTTTT; CDR3: CASSQDRNTGELFF
size: .; D: .; J: TRBJ1-5; V: TRBV20-1; DNA: TGCAGTGCTAGAGATTTCCAGGGCGGTCAGCCCCAGCATTTT; CDR3: CSARDFQGGQPQHF
size: .; D: .; J: TRBJ1-5; V: TRBV2; DNA: TGTGCCAGCACAGTGGATGGCAATCAGCCCCAGCATTTT; CDR3: CASTVDGNQPQHF
size: many; D: .; J: TRBJ2-2; V: TRBV19; DNA: TGTGCCAGTAAGGGTGACACCGGGGAGCTGTTTTTT; CDR3: CASKGDTGELFF
size: .; D: TRBD2; J: TRBJ2-5; V: TRBV24-1; DNA: TGTGCCACTGGGACTAGCGGGAGAGAGACCCAGTACTTC; CDR3: CATGTSGRETQYF
size: .; D: TRBD1; J: TRBJ1-2; V: TRBV29-1; DNA: TGCAGCGTTAGGACAGGAGGAGGGAATGGCTACACCTTC; CDR3: CSVRTGGGNGYTF
size: few; D: TRBD2; J: TRBJ2-2; V: TRBV19; DNA: TGTGCCAGTATTGGGACTAGCGGGGATGTCGGGGAGCTGTTTTTT; CDR3: CASIGTSGDVGELFF
size: many; D: .; J: TRBJ2-7; V: TRBV5-5; DNA: TGTGCCAGCAGCTTGGAGGGGAACCCCTACGAGCAGTACTTC; CDR3: CASSLEGNPYEQYF
size: few; D: .; J: TRBJ1-2; V: TRBV4-1; DNA: TGCGCCAGCAGCCACATACAGGGCGGGGAGTATGGCTACACCTTC; CDR3: CASSHIQGGEYGYTF
size: many; D: TRBD1; J: TRBJ1-1; V: TRBV20-1; DNA: TGCAGTGCTAGCGACAGGGAGATTAAAGCTTTCTTT; CDR3: CSASDREIKAFF
size: many; D: .; J: TRBJ1-1; V: TRBV5-1; DNA: TGCGCCAGCAGCCTGACCCGTGGCGGGGGCACTGAAGCTTTCTTT; CDR3: CASSLTRGGGTEAFF
size: .; D: TRBD1; J: TRBJ1-2; V: TRBV2; DNA: TGTGCCAGCAGTCGAGGACAGGGCCTCTATGGCTACACCTTC; CDR3: CASSRGQGLYGYTF
size: many; D: TRBD1; J: TRBJ2-5; V: TRBV20-1; DNA: TGCAGTGCTAGAGATCTCCAGAAGACAGGGATCGAGACCCAGTACTTC; CDR3: CSARDLQKTGIETQYF
size: .; D: .; J: TRBJ2-7; V: TRBV7-9; DNA: TGTGCCAGCAGCCGGACGGAGTCCTACGAGCAGTACTTC; CDR3: CASSRTESYEQYF